The clone carrying this T cell receptor beta chain was picked up one time. This sample is drawn from a study of control samples from healthy donors and cancer patients. The repertoire was sequenced with immunoSEQ multiplex PCR; TCRdb's copy has only in-frame clones and lacks some. The table has more than 95,000 clones, about 89% seen once. The CDR3 loop spans 12 amino acids. V lost 5 bases to trimming and J lost 9 bases, with 10 bases between them. The sequence was collected from a man between 60 and 75 years old with lung cancer. Sequencing was done on a sample of PBMCs. This chain uses TRBV12-3 or TRBV12-4 with TRBJ1-4; weak D call: TRBD1 (6 bases). This CDR3 is CASSPTGKKLFF. In nucleotides, the CDR3 is TGTGCCAGCAGTCCTACAGGGAAAAAACTGTTTTTT.